This T cell receptor (beta chain) was sequenced in a study of shared clonotypes between healthy human individuals. The wider study: Three plates each covered CD4 naive and memory; CD8 naive two, CD8 memory one. Broader study findings: The sharing of about 5.3% of naive CD4 clonotypes was seen across several donors.

This was a deep-level run. The protocol was immunoSEQ multiplex PCR, while the TCRdb copy is restricted to in-frame clones and leaves out a portion. The sample has 2 million to 2.5 million clones, 92% seen once. This clone showed up just once. Its antigen is not identified. Germline values: CDR1 SGHDT, CDR2 YYEEEE. With 3 bases removed from V and 4 bases from J, the gap between germline ends came to 14 bases. This CDR3 region has 14 residues. CD4+ cells yielded CD45RA+ naive and CD45RA-negative memory subsets. V usage is TRBV5-6 and J usage is TRBJ2-7; no reliable D call. This TCR derives from a man aged 18 to 29 in good health. Some clones in this sample may be carry-over from other donors' samples. The sequenced material came from naive CD4+ T cells from PBMCs. The subset denotes: CD45RA+ positively selected. CDR3 sequence (DNA): TGTGCCAGCAGCTCCCCCCGGAGAGCGTACGAGCAGTACTTC. Its translation is CASSSPRRAYEQYF. The full variable domain, its missing parts supplied by reference TRBV5-6 and TRBJ2-7, is DAGVTQSPTHLIKTRGQQVTLRCSPKSGHDTVSWYQQALGQGPQFIFQYYEEEERQRGNFPDRFSGHQFPNYSSELNVNALLLGDSALYLCASSSPRRAYEQYFGPGTRLTVT.